This T cell receptor (beta chain) is drawn from a study of blood T cell repertoires in COVID-19. Study-level background: COVID-19 samples collected from the United States, Italy and Spain covered acute and convalescent phases. In each case, the material was cDNA or gDNA derived from T cells, B-cell-depleted T cells, or PBMCs.

CDR1 is SQVTM and CDR2 is ANQGSEA in the germline V gene. V lost 8 bases and J lost 4; bases outside the gene matches: 14. The CDR3 extends over 15 amino acids. Per the study methods: Amplification with reference gene primers provided the estimates of nucleated cell counts. Method: immunoSEQ multiplex PCR; TCRdb's copy keeps in-frame clones and lacks some. That table is the source of V, J and clone size, and D and trimming were worked out from the DNA. The table records about 170,000 clones, 83% of them present only once. The sample taken for sequencing was peripheral blood. This rearrangement joins TRBV29-1 to TRBJ1-1, with 9 bases fitting TRBD1. This clonotype was obtained from a woman older than 75 with acute or convalescent COVID-19. The CDR3 protein is CSTTGQGVRTTEAFF. CDR3 DNA sequence: TGCAGCACAACGGGACAGGGAGTTAGAACCACTGAAGCTTTCTTT.